This TCR beta chain was observed in a study of blood T cell repertoires in COVID-19. Whole-study context: Sources were T cells, B-cell-depleted T cells, or PBMCs; the material itself was cDNA or gDNA.

Per the original data handling: Reference gene primer amplification gave estimated nucleated cell counts. Measured with immunoSEQ multiplex PCR; TCRdb has only the in-frame clones, and not every one. The V and J calls and the clone size are those of that table, but D and trimming were determined from the DNA. The sample shows about 210,000 clones, 81% of them seen only once. The CDR3 consists of 14 residues. Germline-derived CDR1 and CDR2 are MGHRA and YSYEKL. The V and J ends lost 2 bases and 7 bases respectively, with 14 bases between them. Those enrolled, adults aged about 18 to 89 years, came from 25 or so US areas. Donors were grouped by their self-reported clinical history.

The sequencing sample was made of PBMCs or T cells enriched from blood (not recorded which). V is TRBV4-1 and J is TRBJ2-5; a weak D match, TRBD2 (6 bases). The TCR was taken from a woman aged 45-65 years with acute COVID-19. The CDR3 sequence: CASSQLFMGGTQYF. The CDR3 DNA is TGCGCCAGCAGCCAACTCTTCATGGGGGGGACCCAGTACTTC.